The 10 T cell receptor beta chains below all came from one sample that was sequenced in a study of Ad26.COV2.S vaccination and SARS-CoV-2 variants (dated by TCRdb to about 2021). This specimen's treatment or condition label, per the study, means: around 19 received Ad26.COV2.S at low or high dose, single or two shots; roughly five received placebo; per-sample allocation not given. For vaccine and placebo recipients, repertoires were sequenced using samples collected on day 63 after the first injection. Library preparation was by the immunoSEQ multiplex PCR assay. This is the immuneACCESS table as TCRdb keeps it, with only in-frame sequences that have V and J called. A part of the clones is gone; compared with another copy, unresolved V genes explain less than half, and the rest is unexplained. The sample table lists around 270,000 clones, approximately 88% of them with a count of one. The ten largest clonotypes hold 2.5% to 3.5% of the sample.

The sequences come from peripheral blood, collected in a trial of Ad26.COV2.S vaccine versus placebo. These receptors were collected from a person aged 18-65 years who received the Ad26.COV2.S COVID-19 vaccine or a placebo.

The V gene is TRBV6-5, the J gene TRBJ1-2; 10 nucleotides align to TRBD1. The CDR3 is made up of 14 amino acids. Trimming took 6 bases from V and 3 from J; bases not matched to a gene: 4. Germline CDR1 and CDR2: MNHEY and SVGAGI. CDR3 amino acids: CASSLTGGYYGYTF. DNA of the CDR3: TGTGCCAGCAGCCTGACAGGGGGCTACTATGGCTACACCTTC.

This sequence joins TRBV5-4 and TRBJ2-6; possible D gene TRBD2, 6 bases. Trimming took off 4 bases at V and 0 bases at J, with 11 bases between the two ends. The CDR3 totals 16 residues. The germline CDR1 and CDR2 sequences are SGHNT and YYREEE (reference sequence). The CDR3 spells CASSPAGSSGANVLTF. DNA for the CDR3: TGTGCCAGCAGCCCCGCGGGAAGCTCTGGGGCCAACGTCCTGACTTTC.

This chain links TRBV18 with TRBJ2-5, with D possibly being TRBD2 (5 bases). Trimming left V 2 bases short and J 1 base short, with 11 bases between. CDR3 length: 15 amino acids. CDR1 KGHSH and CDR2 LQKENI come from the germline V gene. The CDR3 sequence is CASSPRRNSQETQYF. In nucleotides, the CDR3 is TGTGCCAGCTCACCAAGGAGGAACAGCCAAGAGACCCAGTACTTC.

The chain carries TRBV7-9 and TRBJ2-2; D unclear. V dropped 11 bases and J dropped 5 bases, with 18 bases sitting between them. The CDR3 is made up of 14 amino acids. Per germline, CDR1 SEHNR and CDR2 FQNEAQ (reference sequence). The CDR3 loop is CALEKVPSTGELFF. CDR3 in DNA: TGTGCCCTGGAGAAGGTCCCAAGTACCGGGGAGCTGTTTTTT.

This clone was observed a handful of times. CDR3 DNA: TGTGCCACCAGCCGTATAATAGTCGACTACGAGCAGTACTTC. The encoded protein is CATSRIIVDYEQYF. The chain employs TRBV24-1 and TRBJ2-7, with unresolved D. The germline V gene encodes CDR1 KGHDR and CDR2 SFDVKD. V was clipped by 7 bases and J by 3 bases, with 15 bases between them. The CDR3 is made up of 14 amino acids.

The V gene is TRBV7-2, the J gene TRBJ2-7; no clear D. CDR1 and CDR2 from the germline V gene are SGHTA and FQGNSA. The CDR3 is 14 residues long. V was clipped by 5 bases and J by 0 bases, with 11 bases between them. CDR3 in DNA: TGTGCCAGCAGCCTGAAAGCGACCTCCTACGAGCAGTACTTC. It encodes CASSLKATSYEQYF.

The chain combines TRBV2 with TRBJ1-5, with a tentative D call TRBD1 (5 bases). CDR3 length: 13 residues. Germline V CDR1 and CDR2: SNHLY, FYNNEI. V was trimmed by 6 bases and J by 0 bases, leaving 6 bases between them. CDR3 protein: CASRGLSNQPQHF. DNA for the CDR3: TGTGCCAGCAGGGGGCTTAGCAATCAGCCCCAGCATTTT.

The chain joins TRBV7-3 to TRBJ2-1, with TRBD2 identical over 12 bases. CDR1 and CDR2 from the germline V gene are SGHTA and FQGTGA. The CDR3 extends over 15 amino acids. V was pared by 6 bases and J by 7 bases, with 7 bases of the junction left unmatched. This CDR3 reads CASRKTSGRYNEQFF. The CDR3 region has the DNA TGTGCCAGCAGGAAGACTAGCGGGAGATATAATGAGCAGTTCTTC.

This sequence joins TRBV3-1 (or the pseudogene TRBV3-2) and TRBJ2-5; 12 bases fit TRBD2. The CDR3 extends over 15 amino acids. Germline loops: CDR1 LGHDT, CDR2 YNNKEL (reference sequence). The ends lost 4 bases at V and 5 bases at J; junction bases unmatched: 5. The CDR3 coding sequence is TGTGCCAGCAGCCGGCGACTAGCGGGGGCTGAGACCCAGTACTTC. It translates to CASSRRLAGAETQYF.

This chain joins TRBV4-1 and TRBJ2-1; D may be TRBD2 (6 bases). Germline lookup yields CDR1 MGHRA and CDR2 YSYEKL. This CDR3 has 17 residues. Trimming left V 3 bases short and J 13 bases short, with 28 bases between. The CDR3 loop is CASSHLIDERVRSRQFF. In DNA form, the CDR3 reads TGCGCCAGCAGCCATCTCATAGACGAGCGGGTGAGGAGTAGACAGTTCTTC.